This T cell receptor beta chain was recorded in a study of blood T cell repertoires in COVID-19. Germline values: CDR1 WNHNN, CDR2 SYGVQD (reference sequence). V shed 6 bases, J shed 6 bases, and the junction held 11 bases outside the gene matches. CDR3 size: 15 residues. Here immunoSEQ multiplex PCR was the method, and the copy in TCRdb shows in-frame clones only, minus some. The profile shows over 400,000 clones, more than 85% of them singletons. V usage is TRBV10-1 and J usage is TRBJ2-1; 7 nucleotides line up with TRBD1. The material sequenced was PBMCs or T cells enriched from blood (not recorded which). The TCR originated in a woman in her sixties or seventies who had recovered from COVID-19. CDR3 region: CASSSGTAVPNEQFF. CDR3 DNA sequence: TGCGCCAGCAGCTCCGGGACAGCCGTCCCCAATGAGCAGTTCTTC.